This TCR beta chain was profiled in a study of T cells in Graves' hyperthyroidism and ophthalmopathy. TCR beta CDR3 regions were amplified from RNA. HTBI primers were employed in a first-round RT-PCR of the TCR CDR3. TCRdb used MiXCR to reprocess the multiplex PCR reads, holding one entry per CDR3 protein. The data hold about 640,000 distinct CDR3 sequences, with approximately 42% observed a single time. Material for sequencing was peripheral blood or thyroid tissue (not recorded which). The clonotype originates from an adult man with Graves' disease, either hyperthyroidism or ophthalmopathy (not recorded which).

CDR3 DNA sequence: TGTGCCAGCAGCTTAGGCCCCCGAGGGGGGCCCACCTATGGCTACACCTTC. Amino acid sequence: CASSLGPRGGPTYGYTF. V usage is TRBV5-8 and J usage is TRBJ1-2; D perhaps matches TRBD1 (6 bases). Germline lookup yields CDR1 SGHTS and CDR2 YDEGEE. The CDR3 runs 17 residues. Trimming removed 2 bases from V and 4 bases from J, with 21 bases in between.